The T cell receptor (beta chain) under discussion was sequenced for a study of OX40 agonist ivuxolimab in advanced cancers. Study-level background: Patients took ivuxolimab, an agonistic anti-OX40 (CD134) antibody. Patients undergoing dose escalation presented with hepatocellular carcinoma, melanoma, renal cell or head and neck cancer. Study-wide findings and caveats: Clonal expansion was among the lowest in partial responders at 0.1-3.0 mg/kg, especially CD8+.

TCRdb keeps only in-frame clones here, not all; method: immunoSEQ multiplex PCR. The data contain 65,000 to 75,000 clones, about nine tenths of them singletons. Excluded were patients having autoimmune disease history or systemic immunosuppression. Germline V gene sequence: CDR1 MNHEY, CDR2 SMNVEV (reference sequence). The CDR3 totals 11 residues. V was shortened by 7 bases and J by 2 bases, with 5 bases between the two germline ends. Comment on this clone: Its antigen is not identified.

Source: CD4+ or CD8+ T cells sorted from blood, taken in a trial of the OX40 agonist ivuxolimab. V and J are TRBV27 and TRBJ1-2; the D gene is possibly TRBD1 (5 bases). The sequence was collected from an adult with an advanced solid tumor such as melanoma, head and neck, liver or kidney cancer. The CDR3 coding sequence is TGTGCCAGCAAGGGGAACTATGGCTACACCTTC. Translated, it gives CASKGNYGYTF.